This T cell receptor (beta chain) originates from a study of blood T cells in healthy people across ages. The authors ran a second PCR of 7 to 11 cycles using a sample-barcoded 5' primer and a J-beta primer mix. TCRdb used MiXCR to reprocess the 5' RACE reads, holding one entry per CDR3 protein. Of roughly 1,000,000 distinct CDR3 sequences in the sample, around 25% are singletons; the top ten hold less than 0.85%. V gave up 10 bases and J gave up 10 bases, with 13 bases separating them. CDR3 size: 11 residues. These data were likewise used in another study, on T cells of mothers and their children.

The TCR comes from a girl aged 2 to 10 in good health. The chain carries TRBV12-3 or TRBV12-4 and TRBJ1-4; TRBD1 might be the D (5 bases). Material for sequencing was blood. The CDR3 DNA reads as TGTGCCATTCGGGTCGGGGGAAAACTGTTTTTT. Translated, it gives CAIRVGGKLFF.